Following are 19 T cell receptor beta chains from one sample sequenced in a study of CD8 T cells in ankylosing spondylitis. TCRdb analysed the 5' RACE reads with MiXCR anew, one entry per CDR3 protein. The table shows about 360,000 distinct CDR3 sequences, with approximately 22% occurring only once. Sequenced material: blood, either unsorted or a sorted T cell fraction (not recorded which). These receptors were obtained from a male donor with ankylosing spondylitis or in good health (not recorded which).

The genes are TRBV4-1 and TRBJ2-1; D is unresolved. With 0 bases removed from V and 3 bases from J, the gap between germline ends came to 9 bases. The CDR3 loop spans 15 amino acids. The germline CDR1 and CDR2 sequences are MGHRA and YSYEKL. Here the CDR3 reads CASSQDLAVYNEQFF. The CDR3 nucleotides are TGCGCCAGCAGCCAAGATCTGGCAGTCTACAATGAGCAGTTCTTC.

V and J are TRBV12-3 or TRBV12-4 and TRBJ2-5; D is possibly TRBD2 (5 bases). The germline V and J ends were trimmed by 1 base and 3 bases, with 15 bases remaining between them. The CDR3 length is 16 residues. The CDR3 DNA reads TGTGCCAGCAGTTTAGATTGGGGAGCCGGAAAAGAGACCCAGTACTTC. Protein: CASSLDWGAGKETQYF.

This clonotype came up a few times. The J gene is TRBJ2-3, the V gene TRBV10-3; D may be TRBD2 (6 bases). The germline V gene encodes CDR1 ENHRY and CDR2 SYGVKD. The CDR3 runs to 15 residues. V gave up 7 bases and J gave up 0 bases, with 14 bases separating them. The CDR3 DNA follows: TGTGCCATCACCCCTAGCGACAAGAGCACAGATACGCAGTATTTT. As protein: CAITPSDKSTDTQYF.

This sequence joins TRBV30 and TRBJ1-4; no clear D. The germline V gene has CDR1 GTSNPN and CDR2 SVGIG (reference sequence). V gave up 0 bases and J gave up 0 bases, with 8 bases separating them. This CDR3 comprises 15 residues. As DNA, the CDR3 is TGTGCCTGGAGTGTAGGGTCAGCAACTAATGAAAAACTGTTTTTT. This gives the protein CAWSVGSATNEKLFF.

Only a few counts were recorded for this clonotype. The CDR3 DNA is TGCGCCAGCAGCTTGGAGCCCGGCACAGATACGCAGTATTTT. Translation: CASSLEPGTDTQYF. This rearrangement joins TRBV5-1 to TRBJ2-3; no clear D. Germline-derived CDR1 and CDR2 are SGHRS and YFSETQ. Trimming stripped 0 bases from V and 1 base from J, with 6 bases between. The CDR3 sequence is 14 residues long.

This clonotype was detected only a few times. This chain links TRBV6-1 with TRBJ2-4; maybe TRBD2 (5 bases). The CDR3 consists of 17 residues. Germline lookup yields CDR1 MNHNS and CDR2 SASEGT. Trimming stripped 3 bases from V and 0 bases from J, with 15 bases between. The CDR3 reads CASSDPRLALAKNIQYF. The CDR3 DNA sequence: TGTGCCAGCAGTGACCCGCGGTTAGCGTTAGCCAAAAACATTCAGTACTTC.

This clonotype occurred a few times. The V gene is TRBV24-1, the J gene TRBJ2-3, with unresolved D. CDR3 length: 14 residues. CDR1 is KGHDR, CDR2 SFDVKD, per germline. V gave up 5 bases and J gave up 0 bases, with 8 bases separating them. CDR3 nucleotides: TGTGCCACCAGTGGTTCGGGCAGCACAGATACGCAGTATTTT. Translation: CATSGSGSTDTQYF.

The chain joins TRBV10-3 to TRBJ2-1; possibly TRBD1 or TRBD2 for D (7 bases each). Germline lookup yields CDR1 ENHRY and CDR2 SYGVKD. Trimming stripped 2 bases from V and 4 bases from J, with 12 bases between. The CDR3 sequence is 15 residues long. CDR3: CAISEGEGAYNEQFF. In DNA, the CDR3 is TGTGCCATCAGTGAGGGGGAGGGGGCATACAATGAGCAGTTCTTC.

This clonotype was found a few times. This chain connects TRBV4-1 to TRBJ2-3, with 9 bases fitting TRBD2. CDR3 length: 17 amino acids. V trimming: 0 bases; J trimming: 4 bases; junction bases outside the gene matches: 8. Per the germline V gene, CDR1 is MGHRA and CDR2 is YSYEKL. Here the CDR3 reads CASSQEGSGGLADTQYF. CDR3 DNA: TGCGCCAGCAGCCAAGAGGGCAGCGGGGGGTTGGCAGATACGCAGTATTTT.

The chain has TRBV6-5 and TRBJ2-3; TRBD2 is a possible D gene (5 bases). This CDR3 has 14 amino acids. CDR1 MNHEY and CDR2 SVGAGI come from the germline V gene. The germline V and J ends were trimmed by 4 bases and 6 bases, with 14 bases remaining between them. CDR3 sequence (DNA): TGTGCCAGCAGTTCGTTTGGCGGGTGGGATACGCAGTATTTT. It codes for CASSSFGGWDTQYF.

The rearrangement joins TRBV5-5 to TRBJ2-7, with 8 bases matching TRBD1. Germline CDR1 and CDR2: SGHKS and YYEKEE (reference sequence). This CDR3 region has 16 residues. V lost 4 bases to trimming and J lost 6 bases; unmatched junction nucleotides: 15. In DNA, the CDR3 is TGTGCCAGCAGCATAGGACAGGGAGTACGGATTGGCGAGCAGTACTTC. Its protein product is CASSIGQGVRIGEQYF.

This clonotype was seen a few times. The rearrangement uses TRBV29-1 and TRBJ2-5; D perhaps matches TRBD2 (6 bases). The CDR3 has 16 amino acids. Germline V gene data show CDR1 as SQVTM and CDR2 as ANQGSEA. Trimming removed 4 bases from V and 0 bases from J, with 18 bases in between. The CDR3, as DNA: TGCAGCGTTGTTTTTGCATGGGGGGAAGACCAAGAGACCCAGTACTTC. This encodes CSVVFAWGEDQETQYF. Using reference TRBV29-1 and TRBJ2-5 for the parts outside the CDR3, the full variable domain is SAVISQKPSRDICQRGTSLTIQCQVDSQVTMMFWYRQQPGQSLTLIATANQGSEATYESGFVIDKFPISRPNLTFSTLTVSNMSPEDSSIYLCSVVFAWGEDQETQYFGPGTRLLVL.

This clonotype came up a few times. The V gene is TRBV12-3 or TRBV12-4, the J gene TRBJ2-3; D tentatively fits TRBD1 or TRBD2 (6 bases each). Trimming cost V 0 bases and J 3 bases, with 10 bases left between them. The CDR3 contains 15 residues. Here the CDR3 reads CASSLAGGWTDTQYF. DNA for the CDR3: TGTGCCAGCAGTTTAGCGGGGGGCTGGACAGATACGCAGTATTTT.

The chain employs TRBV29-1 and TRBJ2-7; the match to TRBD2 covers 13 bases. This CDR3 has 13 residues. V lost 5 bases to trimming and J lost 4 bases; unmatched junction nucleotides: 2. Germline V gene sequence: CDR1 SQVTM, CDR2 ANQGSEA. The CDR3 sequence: CSVRLAGGYEQYF. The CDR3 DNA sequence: TGCAGCGTTCGACTAGCGGGAGGATACGAGCAGTACTTC.

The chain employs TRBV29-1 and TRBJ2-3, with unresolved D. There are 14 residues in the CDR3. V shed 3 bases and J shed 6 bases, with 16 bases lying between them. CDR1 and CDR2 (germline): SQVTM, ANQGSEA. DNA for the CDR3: TGCAGCGTTGAGGGTTATGGATCTAGGGATACGCAGTATTTT. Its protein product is CSVEGYGSRDTQYF.

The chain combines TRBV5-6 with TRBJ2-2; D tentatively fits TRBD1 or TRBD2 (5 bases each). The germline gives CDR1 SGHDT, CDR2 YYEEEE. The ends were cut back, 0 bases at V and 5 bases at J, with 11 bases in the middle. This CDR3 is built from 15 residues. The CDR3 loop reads CASSLGGARTGELFF. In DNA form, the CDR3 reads TGTGCCAGCAGCTTGGGAGGGGCGAGGACCGGGGAGCTGTTTTTT.

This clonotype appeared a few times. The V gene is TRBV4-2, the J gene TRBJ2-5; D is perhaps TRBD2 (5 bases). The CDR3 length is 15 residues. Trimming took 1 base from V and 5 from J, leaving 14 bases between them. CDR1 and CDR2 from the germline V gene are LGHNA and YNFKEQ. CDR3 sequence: CASSQGASEVETQYF. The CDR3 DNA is TGTGCCAGCAGCCAAGGGGCCTCGGAGGTGGAGACCCAGTACTTC.

CDR3 residues: CSARQDGSTDTQYF. CDR3 bases: TGCAGTGCTAGGCAGGACGGGAGCACAGATACGCAGTATTTT. The chain couples TRBV20-1 to TRBJ2-3; D gene ambiguous. V was clipped by 3 bases and J by 0 bases, with 10 bases between them. The germline gives CDR1 DFQATT, CDR2 SNEGSKA (reference sequence). This CDR3 is 14 amino acids long.

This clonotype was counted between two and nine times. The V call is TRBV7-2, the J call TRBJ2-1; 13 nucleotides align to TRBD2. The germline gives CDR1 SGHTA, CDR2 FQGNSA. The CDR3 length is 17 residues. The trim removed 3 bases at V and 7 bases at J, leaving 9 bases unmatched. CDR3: CASSFPTSGGGENEQFF. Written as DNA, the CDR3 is TGTGCCAGCAGCTTTCCAACTAGCGGGGGGGGTGAGAATGAGCAGTTCTTC.